This entry features one T cell receptor beta chain sequence. This record comes from a study of T cell changes during pregnancy in multiple sclerosis. Sequencing was performed with immunoSEQ multiplex PCR; in TCRdb, only in-frame clones are kept and a portion is missing. The table includes 55,000 to 85,000 clones, just over 90% detected once. Sequences were derived from peripheral blood, sampled after pregnancy. This clonotype was sampled from a female donor with multiple sclerosis, enrolled in a pregnancy study.

CDR3 coding DNA: TGTGCCAGCAGCTTGGGAGGGTTCGGCGGGGAGCTGTTTTTT. Translated, it gives CASSLGGFGGELFF. The genes are TRBV5-5 and TRBJ2-2; possibly TRBD2 for D (5 bases). Trimming removed 0 bases from V and 7 bases from J, with 10 bases in between. Germline assignment: CDR1 SGHKS and CDR2 YYEKEE (reference sequence). The length of the CDR3 is 14 residues. The full variable domain, rest sourced from reference TRBV5-5 and TRBJ2-2, is DAGVTQSPTHLIKTRGQQVTLRCSPISGHKSVSWYQQVLGQGPQFIFQYYEKEERGRGNFPDRFSARQFPNYSSELNVNALLLGDSALYLCASSLGGFGGELFFGEGSRLTVL.